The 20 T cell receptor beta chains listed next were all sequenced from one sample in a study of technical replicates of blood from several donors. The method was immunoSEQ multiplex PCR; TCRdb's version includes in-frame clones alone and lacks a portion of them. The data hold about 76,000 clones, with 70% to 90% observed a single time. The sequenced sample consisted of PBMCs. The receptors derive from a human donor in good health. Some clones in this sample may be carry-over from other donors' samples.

This CDR3 is CASSSRQGAYEQYF. DNA for the CDR3: TGTGCCAGCAGTTCCCGACAGGGGGCCTACGAGCAGTACTTC. V gene TRBV27 combines with J gene TRBJ2-7; 9 nucleotides line up with TRBD1. The V segment lost 4 bases and the J segment 2 bases; nucleotides outside the gene matches: 3. This CDR3 is built from 14 residues. CDR1 is MNHEY, CDR2 SMNVEV, per germline (reference sequence).

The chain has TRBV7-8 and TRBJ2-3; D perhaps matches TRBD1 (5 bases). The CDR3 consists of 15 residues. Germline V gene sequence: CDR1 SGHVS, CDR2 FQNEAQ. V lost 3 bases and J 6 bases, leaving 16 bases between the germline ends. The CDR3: CASSFSTGLRDTQYF. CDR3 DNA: TGTGCCAGCAGCTTCTCTACAGGTCTTCGGGATACGCAGTATTTT.

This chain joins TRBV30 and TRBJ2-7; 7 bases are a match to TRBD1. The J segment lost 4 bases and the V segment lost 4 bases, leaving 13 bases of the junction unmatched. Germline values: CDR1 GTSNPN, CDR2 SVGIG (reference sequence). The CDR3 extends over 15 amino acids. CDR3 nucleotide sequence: TGTGCCTGGAAACTACCACAGGGGAATAGTTACGAGCAGTACTTC. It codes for CAWKLPQGNSYEQYF.

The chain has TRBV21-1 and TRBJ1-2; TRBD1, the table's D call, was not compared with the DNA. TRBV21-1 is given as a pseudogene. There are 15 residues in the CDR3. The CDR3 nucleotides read TGTGCCAGCAGCCAACACGAAACAGGGGGTTGTGGCTACACCTTC. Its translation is CASSQHETGGCGYTF.

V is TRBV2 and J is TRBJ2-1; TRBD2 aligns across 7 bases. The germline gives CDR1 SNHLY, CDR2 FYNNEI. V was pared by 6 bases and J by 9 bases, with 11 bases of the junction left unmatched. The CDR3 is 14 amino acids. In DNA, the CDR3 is TGTGCCAGCAGCCGGGACTACGAGCCGGGTGAGCAGTTCTTC. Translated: CASSRDYEPGEQFF.

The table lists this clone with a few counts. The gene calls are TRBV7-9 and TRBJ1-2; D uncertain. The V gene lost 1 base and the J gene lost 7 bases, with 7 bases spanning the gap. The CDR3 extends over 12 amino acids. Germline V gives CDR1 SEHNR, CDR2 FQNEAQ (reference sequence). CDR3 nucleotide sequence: TGTGCCAGCAGCTTAGATTTCAGTGGCTACACCTTC. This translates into CASSLDFSGYTF.

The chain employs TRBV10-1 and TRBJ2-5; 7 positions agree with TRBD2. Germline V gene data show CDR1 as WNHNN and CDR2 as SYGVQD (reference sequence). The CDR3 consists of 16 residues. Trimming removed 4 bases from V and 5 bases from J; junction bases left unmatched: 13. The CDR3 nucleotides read TGCGCCAGCAGTGTTTGCGGGAGCCATAATATCGAGACCCAGTACTTC. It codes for CASSVCGSHNIETQYF.

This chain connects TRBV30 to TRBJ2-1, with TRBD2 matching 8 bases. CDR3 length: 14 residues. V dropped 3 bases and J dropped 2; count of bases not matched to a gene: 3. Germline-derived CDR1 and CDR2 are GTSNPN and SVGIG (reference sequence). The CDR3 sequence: CAWRTSATYNEQFF. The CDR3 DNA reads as TGTGCCTGGAGGACTAGCGCGACCTACAATGAGCAGTTCTTC.

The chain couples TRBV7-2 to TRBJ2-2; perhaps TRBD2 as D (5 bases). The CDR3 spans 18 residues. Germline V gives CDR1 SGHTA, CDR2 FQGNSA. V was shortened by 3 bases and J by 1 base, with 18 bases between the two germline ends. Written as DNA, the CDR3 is TGTGCCAGCAGCTTGCAAGCGGACCAACGTCTGAACACCGGGGAGCTGTTTTTT. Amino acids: CASSLQADQRLNTGELFF.

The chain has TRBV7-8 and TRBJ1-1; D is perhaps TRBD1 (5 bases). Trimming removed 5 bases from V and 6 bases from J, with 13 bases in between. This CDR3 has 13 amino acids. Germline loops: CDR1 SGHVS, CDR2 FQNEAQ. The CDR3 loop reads CASSGRVPAEAFF. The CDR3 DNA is TGTGCCAGCAGCGGCAGGGTTCCCGCTGAAGCTTTCTTT. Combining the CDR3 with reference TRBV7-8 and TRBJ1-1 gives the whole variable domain GAGVSQSPRYKVAKRGQDVALRCDPISGHVSLFWYQQALGQGPEFLTYFQNEAQLDKSGLPSDRFFAERPEGSVSTLKIQRTQQEDSAVYLCASSGRVPAEAFFGQGTRLTVV.

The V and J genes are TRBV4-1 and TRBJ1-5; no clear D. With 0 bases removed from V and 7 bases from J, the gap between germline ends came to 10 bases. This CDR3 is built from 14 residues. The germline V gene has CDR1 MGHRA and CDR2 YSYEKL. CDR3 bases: TGCGCCAGCAGCCAAGATTACGGTTTCCAGCCCCAGCATTTT. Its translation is CASSQDYGFQPQHF.

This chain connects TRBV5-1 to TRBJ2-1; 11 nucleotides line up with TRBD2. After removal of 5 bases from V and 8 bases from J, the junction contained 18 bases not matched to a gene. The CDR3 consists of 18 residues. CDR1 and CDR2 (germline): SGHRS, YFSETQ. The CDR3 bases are TGCGCCAGCAGAGGGACTAGCGGACAAGAGACCGGATCCTATGAGCAGTTCTTC. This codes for CASRGTSGQETGSYEQFF.

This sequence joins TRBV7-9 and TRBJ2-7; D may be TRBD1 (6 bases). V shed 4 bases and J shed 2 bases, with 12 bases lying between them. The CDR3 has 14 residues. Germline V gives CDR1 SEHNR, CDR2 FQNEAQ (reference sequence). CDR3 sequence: CASSWGQSPYEQYF. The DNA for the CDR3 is TGTGCCAGCAGCTGGGGACAAAGCCCCTACGAGCAGTACTTC.

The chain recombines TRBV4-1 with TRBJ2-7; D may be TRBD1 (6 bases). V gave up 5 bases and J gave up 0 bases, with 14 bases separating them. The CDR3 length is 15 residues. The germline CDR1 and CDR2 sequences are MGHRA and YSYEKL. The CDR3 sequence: CASSTTGTRSYEQYF. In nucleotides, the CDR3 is TGCGCCAGCAGCACAACCGGGACACGCTCCTACGAGCAGTACTTC.

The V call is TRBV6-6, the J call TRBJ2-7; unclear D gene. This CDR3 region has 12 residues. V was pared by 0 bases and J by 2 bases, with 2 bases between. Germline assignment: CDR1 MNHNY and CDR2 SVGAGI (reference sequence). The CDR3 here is CASSYSTYEQYF. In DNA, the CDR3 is TGTGCCAGCAGTTACTCTACCTACGAGCAGTACTTC.

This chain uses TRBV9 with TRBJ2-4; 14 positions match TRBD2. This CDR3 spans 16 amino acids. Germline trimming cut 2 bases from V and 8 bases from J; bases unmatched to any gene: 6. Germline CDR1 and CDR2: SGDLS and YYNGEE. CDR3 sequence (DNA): TGTGCCAGCAGCGTTGGGACTAGCGGGAGTGATGACATTCAGTACTTC. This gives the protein CASSVGTSGSDDIQYF.

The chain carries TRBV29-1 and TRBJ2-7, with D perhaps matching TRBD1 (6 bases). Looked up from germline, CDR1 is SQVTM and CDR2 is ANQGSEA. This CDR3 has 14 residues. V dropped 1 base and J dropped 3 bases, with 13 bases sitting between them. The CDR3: CSVEAGRGVYEQYF. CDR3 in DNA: TGCAGCGTTGAAGCTGGCAGGGGAGTCTACGAGCAGTACTTC.

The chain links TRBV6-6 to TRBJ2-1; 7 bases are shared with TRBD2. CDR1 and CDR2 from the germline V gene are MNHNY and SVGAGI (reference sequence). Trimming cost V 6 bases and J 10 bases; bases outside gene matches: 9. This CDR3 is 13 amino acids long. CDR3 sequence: CASSLFGLVEQFF. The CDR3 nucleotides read TGTGCCAGCAGCCTTTTCGGACTAGTGGAGCAGTTCTTC.

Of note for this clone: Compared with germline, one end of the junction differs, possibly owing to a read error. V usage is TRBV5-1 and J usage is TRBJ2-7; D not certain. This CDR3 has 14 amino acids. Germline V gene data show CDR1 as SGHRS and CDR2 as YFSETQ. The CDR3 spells CASRLDPTSGEQYF. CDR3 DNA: TGCGCCAGCAGGTTGGACCCAACTTCGGGCGAGCAGTACTTC.

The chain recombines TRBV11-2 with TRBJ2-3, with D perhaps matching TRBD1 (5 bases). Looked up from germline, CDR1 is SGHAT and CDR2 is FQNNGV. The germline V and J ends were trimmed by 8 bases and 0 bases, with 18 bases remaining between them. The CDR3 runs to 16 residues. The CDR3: CASRQRGSSSTDTQYF. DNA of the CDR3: TGTGCCAGCCGACAGCGCGGCAGCTCTAGCACAGATACGCAGTATTTT.